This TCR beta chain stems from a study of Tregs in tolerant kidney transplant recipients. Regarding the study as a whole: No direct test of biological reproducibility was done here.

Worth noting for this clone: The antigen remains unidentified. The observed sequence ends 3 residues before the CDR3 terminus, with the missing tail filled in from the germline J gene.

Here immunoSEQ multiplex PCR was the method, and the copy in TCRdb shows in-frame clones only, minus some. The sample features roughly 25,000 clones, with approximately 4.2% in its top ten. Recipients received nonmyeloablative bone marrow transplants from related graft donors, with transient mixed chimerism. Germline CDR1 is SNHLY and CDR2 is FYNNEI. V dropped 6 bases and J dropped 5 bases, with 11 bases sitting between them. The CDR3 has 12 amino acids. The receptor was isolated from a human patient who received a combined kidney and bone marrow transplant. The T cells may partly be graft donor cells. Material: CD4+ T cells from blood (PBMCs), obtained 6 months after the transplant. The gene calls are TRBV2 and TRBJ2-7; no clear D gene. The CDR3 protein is CASRGRVDEQYF. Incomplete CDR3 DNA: TGTGCCAGCAGGGGTCGGGTGGACGAG.